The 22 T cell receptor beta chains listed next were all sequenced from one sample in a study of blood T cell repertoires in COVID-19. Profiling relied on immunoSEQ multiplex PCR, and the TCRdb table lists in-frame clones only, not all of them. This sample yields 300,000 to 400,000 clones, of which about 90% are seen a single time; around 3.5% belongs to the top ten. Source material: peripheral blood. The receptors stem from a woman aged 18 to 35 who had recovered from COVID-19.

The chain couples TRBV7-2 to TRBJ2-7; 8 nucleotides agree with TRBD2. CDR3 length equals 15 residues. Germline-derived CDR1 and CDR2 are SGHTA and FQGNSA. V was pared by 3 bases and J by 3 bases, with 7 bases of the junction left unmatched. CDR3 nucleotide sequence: TGTGCCAGCAGCTTGGATAGCGGGACCGGCTACGAGCAGTACGTC. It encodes CASSLDSGTGYEQYV.

The DNA of the CDR3 is TGTGCCAGCAGTGACCTAGCGGGATCATACAATGAGCAGTTCTTC. Protein: CASSDLAGSYNEQFF. The genes are TRBV2 and TRBJ2-1, with 9 bases identical to TRBD2. Germline loops: CDR1 SNHLY, CDR2 FYNNEI. J lost 4 bases, V lost 3 bases, and 4 bases had no gene match. This CDR3 region has 15 residues.

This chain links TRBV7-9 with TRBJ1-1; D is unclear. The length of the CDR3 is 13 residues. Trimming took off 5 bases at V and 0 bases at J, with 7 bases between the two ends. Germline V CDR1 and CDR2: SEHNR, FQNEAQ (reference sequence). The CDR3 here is CASSPSLNTEAFF. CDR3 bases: TGTGCCAGCAGCCCCTCCCTGAACACTGAAGCTTTCTTT.

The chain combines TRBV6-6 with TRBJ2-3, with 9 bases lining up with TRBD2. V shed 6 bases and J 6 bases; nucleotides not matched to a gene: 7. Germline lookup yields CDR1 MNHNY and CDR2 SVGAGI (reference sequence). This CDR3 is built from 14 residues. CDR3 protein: CASSGTSKADTQYF. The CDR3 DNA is TGTGCCAGCAGCGGGACTAGCAAGGCGGATACGCAGTATTTT.

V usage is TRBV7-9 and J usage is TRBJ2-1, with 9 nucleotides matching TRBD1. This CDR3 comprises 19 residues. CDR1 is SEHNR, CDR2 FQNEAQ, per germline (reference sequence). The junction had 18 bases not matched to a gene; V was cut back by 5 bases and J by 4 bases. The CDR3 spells CASSQGGDRDGGTYNEQFF. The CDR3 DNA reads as TGTGCCAGCAGCCAAGGAGGGGACAGGGATGGCGGAACTTACAATGAGCAGTTCTTC. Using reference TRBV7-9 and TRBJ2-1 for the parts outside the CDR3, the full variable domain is DTGVSQNPRHKITKRGQNVTFRCDPISEHNRLYWYRQTLGQGPEFLTYFQNEAQLEKSRLLSDRFSAERPKGSFSTLEIQRTEQGDSAMYLCASSQGGDRDGGTYNEQFFGPGTRLTVL.

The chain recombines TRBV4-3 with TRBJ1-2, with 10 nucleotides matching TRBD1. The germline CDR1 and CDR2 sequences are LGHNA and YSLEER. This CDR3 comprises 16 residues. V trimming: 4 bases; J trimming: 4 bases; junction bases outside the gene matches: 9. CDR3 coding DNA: TGCGCCAGCAGCCCTTCCGGGACAGGGGAAACCTATGGCTACACCTTC. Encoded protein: CASSPSGTGETYGYTF.

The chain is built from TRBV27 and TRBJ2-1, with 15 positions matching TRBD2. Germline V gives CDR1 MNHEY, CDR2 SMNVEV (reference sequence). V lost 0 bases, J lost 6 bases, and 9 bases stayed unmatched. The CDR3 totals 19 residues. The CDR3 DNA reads TGTGCCAGCAGTTTATCGGGACTAGCGGGAGGAGGGAAGTTCAATGAGCAGTTCTTC. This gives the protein CASSLSGLAGGGKFNEQFF.

CDR3 protein: CASHRTGGGYTF. The DNA of the CDR3 is TGTGCCAGCCATCGGACAGGGGGTGGCTACACCTTC. V usage is TRBV19 and J usage is TRBJ1-2, with 10 bases aligning to TRBD1. V was pared by 9 bases and J by 7 bases, with 5 bases of the junction left unmatched. The CDR3 covers 12 residues. The germline CDR1 and CDR2 sequences are LNHDA and SQIVND (reference sequence).

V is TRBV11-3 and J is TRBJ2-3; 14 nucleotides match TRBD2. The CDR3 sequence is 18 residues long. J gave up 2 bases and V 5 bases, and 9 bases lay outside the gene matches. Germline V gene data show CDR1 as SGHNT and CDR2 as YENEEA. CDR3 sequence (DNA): TGTGCCAGCAGCCTAGCCGGGACTAGCGGGAGTTACACAGATACGCAGTATTTT. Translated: CASSLAGTSGSYTDTQYF.

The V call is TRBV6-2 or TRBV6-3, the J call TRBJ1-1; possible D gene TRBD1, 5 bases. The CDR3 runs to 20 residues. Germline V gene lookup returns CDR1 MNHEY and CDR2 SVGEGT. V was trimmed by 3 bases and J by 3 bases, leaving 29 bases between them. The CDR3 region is CASSYDPEGNPLIVHTEAFF. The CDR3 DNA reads TGTGCCAGCAGTTATGACCCGGAGGGGAACCCCTTAATAGTCCACACTGAAGCTTTCTTT.

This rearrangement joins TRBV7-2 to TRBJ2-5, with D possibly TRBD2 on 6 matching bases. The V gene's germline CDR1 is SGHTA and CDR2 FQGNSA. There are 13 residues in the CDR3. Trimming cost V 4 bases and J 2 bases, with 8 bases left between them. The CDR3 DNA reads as TGTGCCAGCAGCTCGACTAGGCAAGAGACCCAGTACTTC. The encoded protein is CASSSTRQETQYF. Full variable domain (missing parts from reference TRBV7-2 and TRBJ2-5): GAGVSQSPSNKVTEKGKDVELRCDPISGHTALYWYRQSLGQGLEFLIYFQGNSAPDKSGLPSDRFSAERTGGSVSTLTIQRTQQEDSAVYLCASSSTRQETQYFGPGTRLLVL.

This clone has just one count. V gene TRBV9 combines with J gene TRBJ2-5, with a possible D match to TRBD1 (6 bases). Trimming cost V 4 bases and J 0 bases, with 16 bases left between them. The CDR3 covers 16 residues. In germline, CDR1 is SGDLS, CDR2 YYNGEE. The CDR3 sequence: CASSNTPDSHQETQYF. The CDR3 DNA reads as TGTGCCAGCAGCAATACCCCGGACAGTCACCAAGAGACCCAGTACTTC. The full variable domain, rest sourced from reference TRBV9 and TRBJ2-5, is DSGVTQTPKHLITATGQRVTLRCSPRSGDLSVYWYQQSLDQGLQFLIQYYNGEERAKGNILERFSAQQFPDLHSELNLSSLELGDSALYFCASSNTPDSHQETQYFGPGTRLLVL.

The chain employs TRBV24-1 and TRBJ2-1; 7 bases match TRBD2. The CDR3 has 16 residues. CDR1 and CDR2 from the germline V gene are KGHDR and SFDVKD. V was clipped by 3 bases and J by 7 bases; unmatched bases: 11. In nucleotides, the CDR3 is TGTGCCACCAGTGATCCCGGGCGGGAGCCCCTAAATGAGCAGTTCTTC. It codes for CATSDPGREPLNEQFF.

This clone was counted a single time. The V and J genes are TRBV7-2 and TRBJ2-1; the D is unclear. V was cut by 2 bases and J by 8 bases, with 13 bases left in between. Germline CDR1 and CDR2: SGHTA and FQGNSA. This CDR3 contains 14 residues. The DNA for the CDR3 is TGTGCCAGCAGCTTACAAACTGCTATCTATGAGCAGTTCTTC. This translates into CASSLQTAIYEQFF.

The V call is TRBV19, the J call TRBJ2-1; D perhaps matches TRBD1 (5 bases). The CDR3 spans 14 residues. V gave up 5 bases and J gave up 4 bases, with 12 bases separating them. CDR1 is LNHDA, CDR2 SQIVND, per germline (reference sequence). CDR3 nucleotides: TGTGCCAGTAGTTTTTCTAGGGGATACAATGAGCAGTTCTTC. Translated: CASSFSRGYNEQFF.

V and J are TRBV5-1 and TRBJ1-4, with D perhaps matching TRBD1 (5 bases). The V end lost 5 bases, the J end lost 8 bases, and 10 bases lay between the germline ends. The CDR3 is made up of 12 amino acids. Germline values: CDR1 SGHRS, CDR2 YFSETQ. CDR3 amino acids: CASSSRGEKLFF. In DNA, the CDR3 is TGCGCCAGCAGTTCTAGGGGAGAAAAACTGTTTTTT.

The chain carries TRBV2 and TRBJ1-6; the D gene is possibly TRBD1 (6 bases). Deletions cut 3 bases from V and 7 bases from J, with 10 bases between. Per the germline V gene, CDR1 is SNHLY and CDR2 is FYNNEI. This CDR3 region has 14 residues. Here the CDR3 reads CASSEDRQNSPLHF. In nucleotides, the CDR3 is TGTGCCAGCAGTGAGGACAGACAAAATTCACCCCTCCACTTT.

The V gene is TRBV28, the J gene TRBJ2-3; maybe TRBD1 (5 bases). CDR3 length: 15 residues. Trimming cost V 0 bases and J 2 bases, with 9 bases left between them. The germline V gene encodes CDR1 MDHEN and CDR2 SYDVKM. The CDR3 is CASSLWGRATDTQYF. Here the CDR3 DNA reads TGTGCCAGCAGTTTATGGGGCAGGGCCACAGATACGCAGTATTTT.

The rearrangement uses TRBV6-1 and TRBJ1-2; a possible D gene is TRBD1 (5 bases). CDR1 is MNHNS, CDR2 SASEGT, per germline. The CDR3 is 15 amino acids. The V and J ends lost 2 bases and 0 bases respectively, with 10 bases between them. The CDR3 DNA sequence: TGTGCCAGCAGTGAAACGGCGACAGCTAACTATGGCTACACCTTC. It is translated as CASSETATANYGYTF.

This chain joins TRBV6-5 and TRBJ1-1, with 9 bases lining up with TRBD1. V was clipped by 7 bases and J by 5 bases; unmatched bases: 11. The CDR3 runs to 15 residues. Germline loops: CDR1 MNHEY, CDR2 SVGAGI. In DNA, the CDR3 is TGTGCCAGCACTAAAGGACAGGGGCGGTTTACTGAAGCTTTCTTT. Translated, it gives CASTKGQGRFTEAFF.

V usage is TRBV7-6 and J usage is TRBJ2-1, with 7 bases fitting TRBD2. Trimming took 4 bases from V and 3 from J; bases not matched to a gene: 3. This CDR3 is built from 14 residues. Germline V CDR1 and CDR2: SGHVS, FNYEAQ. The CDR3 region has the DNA TGTGCCAGCAGCTCGCTAGCGGACTACAATGAGCAGTTCTTC. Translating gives CASSSLADYNEQFF.

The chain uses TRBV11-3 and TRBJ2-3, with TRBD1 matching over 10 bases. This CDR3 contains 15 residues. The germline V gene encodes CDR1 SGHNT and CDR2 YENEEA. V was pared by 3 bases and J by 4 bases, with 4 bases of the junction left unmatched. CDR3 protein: CASSLGQGNADTQYF. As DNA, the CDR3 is TGTGCCAGCAGCTTGGGACAGGGGAACGCAGATACGCAGTATTTT.